The 6 T cell receptor beta chains listed next were all sequenced from one sample in a study of CD8+ T cells in alopecia areata. Following extraction, RNA underwent reverse transcription to cDNA, which served as the sequencing template. Sequenced by immunoSEQ multiplex PCR; TCRdb stores in-frame clones only, minus some. The table shows around 150,000 clones, with approximately 56% occurring only once. Sequenced input: CD8+ T cells sorted from blood. These receptors were taken from a human donor in good health.

About this clone itself: The same CDR3 is also encoded by other DNA sequences in this sample. V and J are TRBV7-8 and TRBJ2-3, with TRBD2 matching 10 bases. Germline CDR1 is SGHVS and CDR2 is FQNEAQ. V trimming: 2 bases; J trimming: 2 bases; junction bases outside the gene matches: 4. CDR3 size: 16 residues. In DNA, the CDR3 is TGTGCCAGCAGCTTAAGACTAGCGGGCCTCACAGATACGCAGTATTTT. Protein sequence: CASSLRLAGLTDTQYF. Full variable domain (remainder filled in from reference TRBV7-8 and TRBJ2-3): GAGVSQSPRYKVAKRGQDVALRCDPISGHVSLFWYQQALGQGPEFLTYFQNEAQLDKSGLPSDRFFAERPEGSVSTLKIQRTQQEDSAVYLCASSLRLAGLTDTQYFGPGTRLTVL.

This clone showed up just a few times. V usage is TRBV19 and J usage is TRBJ2-2, with 8 bases fitting TRBD2. The CDR3 sequence is 15 residues long. V dropped 6 bases and J dropped 8; count of bases not matched to a gene: 11. The germline gives CDR1 LNHDA, CDR2 SQIVND (reference sequence). The CDR3 spells CASRTSGELPGELFF. The CDR3 DNA follows: TGTGCCAGTAGAACTAGCGGAGAACTCCCGGGGGAGCTGTTTTTT.

The chain uses TRBV27 and TRBJ2-7, with 8 bases identical to TRBD2. CDR1 and CDR2 from the germline V gene are MNHEY and SMNVEV (reference sequence). The CDR3 loop spans 14 amino acids. V was pared by 6 bases and J by 5 bases, with 9 bases of the junction left unmatched. The CDR3 loop reads CASSFGGGGNEQYF. The DNA of the CDR3 is TGTGCCAGCAGCTTCGGGGGGGGTGGCAACGAGCAGTACTTC.

The rearrangement joins TRBV7-9 to TRBJ2-3; TRBD2 agrees at 11 bases. CDR1 and CDR2 (germline): SEHNR, FQNEAQ (reference sequence). The V gene end was trimmed by 11 bases and the J gene end by 0 bases; junction bases not matched to a gene: 16. This CDR3 has 18 residues. CDR3 nucleotides: TGTGCCGCACACGGTGGGACTAGCGGCTACGATAGCACAGATACGCAGTATTTT. Translation gives CAAHGGTSGYDSTDTQYF.

This sequence joins TRBV19 and TRBJ2-2; D remains ambiguous. The CDR3 is made up of 12 amino acids. V was cut by 7 bases and J by 6 bases, with 9 bases left in between. The V gene's germline CDR1 is LNHDA and CDR2 SQIVND (reference sequence). In DNA, the CDR3 is TGTGCCAGTAAAAATCCGTCCGGGGAGCTGTTTTTT. It translates to CASKNPSGELFF.

The chain carries TRBV7-9 and TRBJ2-6; a possible D gene is TRBD1 (5 bases). Trimming took 6 bases from V and 0 from J, leaving 18 bases between them. CDR1 is SEHNR, CDR2 FQNEAQ, per germline (reference sequence). This CDR3 has 18 residues. CDR3 nucleotide sequence: TGTGCCAGCAGTTCACAGGTATCCCCCAGCTCTGGGGCCAACGTCCTGACTTTC. This translates into CASSSQVSPSSGANVLTF.